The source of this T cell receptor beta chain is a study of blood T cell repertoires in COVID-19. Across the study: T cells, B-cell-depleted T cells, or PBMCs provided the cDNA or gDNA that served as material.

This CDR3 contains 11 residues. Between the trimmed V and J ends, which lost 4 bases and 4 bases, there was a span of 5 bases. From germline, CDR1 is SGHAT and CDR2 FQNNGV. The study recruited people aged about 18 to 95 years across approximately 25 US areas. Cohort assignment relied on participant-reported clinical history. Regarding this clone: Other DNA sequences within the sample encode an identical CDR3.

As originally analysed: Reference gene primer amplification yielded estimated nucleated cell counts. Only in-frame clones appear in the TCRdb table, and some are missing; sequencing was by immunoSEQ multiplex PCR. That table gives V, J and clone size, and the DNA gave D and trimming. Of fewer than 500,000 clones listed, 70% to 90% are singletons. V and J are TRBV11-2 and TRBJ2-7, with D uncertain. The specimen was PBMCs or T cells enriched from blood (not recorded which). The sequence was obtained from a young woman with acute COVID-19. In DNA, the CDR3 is TGTGCCAGCAGCTCGTTTTACGAGCAGTACTTC. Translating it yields CASSSFYEQYF.